This TCR beta chain was observed in a study of early stage breast cancer tumors. The germline gives CDR1 LGHNA, CDR2 YNFKEQ. This CDR3 region has 17 residues. V trimming: 4 bases; J trimming: 4 bases; junction bases outside the gene matches: 5. Concerning this clone: Antigen unknown.

Study-wide results and limits: Bulk DNA sequencing of unsorted cells missed chain pairing and markers.

Using immunoSEQ multiplex PCR, the repertoire was profiled, and TCRdb retains in-frame clones only, with some absent. The sample has about 31,000 clones, more than 65% seen once; the top ten hold roughly a tenth. The sample comprised breast tumor tissue. This chain links TRBV4-2 with TRBJ2-6; 12 bases align to TRBD1. This clonotype was sampled from a person aged 25 to 45 with breast cancer. The CDR3 loop reads CASSPGQGARGANVLTF. The CDR3 DNA reads as TGTGCCAGCAGCCCGGGACAGGGGGCGCGCGGGGCCAACGTCCTGACTTTC.